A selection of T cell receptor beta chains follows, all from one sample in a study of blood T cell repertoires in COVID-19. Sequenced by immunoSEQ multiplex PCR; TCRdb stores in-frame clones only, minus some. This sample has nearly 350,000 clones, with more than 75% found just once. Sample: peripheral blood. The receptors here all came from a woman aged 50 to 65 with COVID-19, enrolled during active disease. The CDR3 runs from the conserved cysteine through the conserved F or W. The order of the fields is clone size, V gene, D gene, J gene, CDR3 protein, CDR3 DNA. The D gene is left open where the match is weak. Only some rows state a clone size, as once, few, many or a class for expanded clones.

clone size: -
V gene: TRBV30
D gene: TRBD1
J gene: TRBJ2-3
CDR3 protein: CAWSVQGPDTQYF
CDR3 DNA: TGTGCCTGGAGTGTACAGGGGCCAGATACGCAGTATTTT

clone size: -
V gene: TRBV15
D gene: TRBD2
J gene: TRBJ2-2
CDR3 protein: CATSSGGATGELFF
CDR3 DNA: TGTGCCACCAGCAGCGGGGGGGCGACCGGGGAGCTGTTTTTT

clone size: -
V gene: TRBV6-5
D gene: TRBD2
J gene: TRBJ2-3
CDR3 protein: CASTQPGGGTQYF
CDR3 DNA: TGTGCCAGCACCCAACCGGGGGGGGGTACGCAGTATTTT

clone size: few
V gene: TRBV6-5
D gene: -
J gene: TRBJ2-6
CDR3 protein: CASSTGSGANVLTF
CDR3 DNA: TGTGCCAGCAGTACAGGGTCTGGGGCCAACGTCCTGACTTTC

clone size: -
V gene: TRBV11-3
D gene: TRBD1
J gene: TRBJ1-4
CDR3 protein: CASSGQATNEKLFF
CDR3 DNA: TGTGCCAGCAGCGGACAGGCAACTAATGAAAAACTGTTTTTT

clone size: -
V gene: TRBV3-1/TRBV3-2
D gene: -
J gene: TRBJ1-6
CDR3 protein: CASSQEGALRSSPLHF
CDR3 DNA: TGTGCCAGCAGCCAAGAGGGGGCGCTGCGTTCTTCACCCCTCCACTTT

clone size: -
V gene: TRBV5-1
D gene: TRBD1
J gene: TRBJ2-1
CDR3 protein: CASSKGQAPSYNEQFF
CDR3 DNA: TGCGCCAGCAGTAAAGGACAGGCTCCGTCCTACAATGAGCAGTTCTTC

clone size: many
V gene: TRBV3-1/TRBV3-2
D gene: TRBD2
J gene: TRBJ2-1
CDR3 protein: CASSQVTKREGGEQFF
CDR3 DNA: TGTGCCAGCAGCCAAGTTACTAAGCGGGAGGGCGGTGAGCAGTTCTTC

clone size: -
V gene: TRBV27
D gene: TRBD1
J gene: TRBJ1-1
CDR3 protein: CASSRQGTNTEAFF
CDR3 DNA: TGTGCCAGCAGTCGACAGGGGACCAACACTGAAGCTTTCTTT

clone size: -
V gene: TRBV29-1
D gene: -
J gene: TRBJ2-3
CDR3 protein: CSGQAGSTDTQYF
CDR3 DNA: TGCAGCGGCCAGGCAGGCAGCACAGATACGCAGTATTTT

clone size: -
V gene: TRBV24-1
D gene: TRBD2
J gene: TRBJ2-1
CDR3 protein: CATSDLSGLAGGGEQFF
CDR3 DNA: TGTGCCACCAGTGATCTATCGGGACTAGCTGGAGGGGGTGAGCAGTTCTTC

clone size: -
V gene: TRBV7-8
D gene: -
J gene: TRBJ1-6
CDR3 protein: CASSLAFYSPLHF
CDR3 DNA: TGTGCCAGCAGCTTAGCCTTTTATTCACCCCTCCACTTT

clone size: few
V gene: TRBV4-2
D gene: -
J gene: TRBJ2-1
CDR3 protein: CASSQAARGRTNEQFF
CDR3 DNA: TGTGCCAGCAGCCAAGCCGCCCGGGGGAGAACCAATGAGCAGTTCTTC

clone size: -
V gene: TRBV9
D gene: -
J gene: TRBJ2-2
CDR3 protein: CASNPGSGELFF
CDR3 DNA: TGTGCCAGCAACCCAGGGTCCGGGGAGCTGTTTTTT